The 27 T cell receptor beta chains below all came from one sample that was sequenced in a study of T cell repertoires in cytomegalovirus infection (dated 2019 in TCRdb). These TCRs' antigens remain unknown. The treatment or condition label, read with the paper, signifies: in vitro stimulation with specific CMV peptide epitopes to enrich CMV-specific T cells. The run used an Illumina HiSeq 1500. TCRdb reran the public reads through fastp at Q25 and MiXCR, keeping productive beta chains. Rows matching on CDR3 protein sequence are summarized as one entry with the most common DNA and genes. The sample contains around 310,000 distinct CDR3 sequences, under 35% of them found a single time. 15% to 25% of the sample belongs to the ten largest clones. The sample was cultured PBMCs, taken from culture after CMV antigen stimulation. These receptors came from a human donor in good health (CMV status not recorded). Some clones in this sample may be carry-over from other donors' samples.

This clonotype was counted between two and nine times. The genes are TRBV19 and TRBJ2-3; 8 bases are a match to TRBD2. The CDR3 runs to 17 residues. Per the germline V gene, CDR1 is LNHDA and CDR2 is SQIVND (reference sequence). After removal of 4 bases from V and 5 bases from J, the junction contained 14 bases not matched to a gene. The CDR3 region has the DNA TGTGCCAGTAGTAAATCGGGGGGGTTTGGGGAAGGAGATACGCAGTATTTT. Protein sequence: CASSKSGGFGEGDTQYF.

CDR3 sequence: CASSPWSTGEFGYTF. The CDR3 nucleotides read TGTGCCAGCAGTCCCTGGTCGACAGGGGAATTTGGCTACACCTTC. This chain uses TRBV6-5 with TRBJ1-2; 8 bases fit TRBD1. Germline values: CDR1 MNHEY, CDR2 SVGAGI. The V gene end was trimmed by 5 bases and the J gene end by 7 bases; junction bases not matched to a gene: 12. The CDR3 length is 15 residues.

This clonotype was counted only a few times. The V and J genes are TRBV7-8 and TRBJ2-1, with no clear D. CDR1 SGHVS and CDR2 FQNEAQ come from the germline V gene. The CDR3 length is 13 residues. The ends were cut back, 2 bases at V and 6 bases at J, with 8 bases in the middle. The CDR3 DNA reads TGTGCCAGCAGCTTACAGATATCCAATGAGCAGTTCTTC. It yields the protein CASSLQISNEQFF. The full variable domain, completed using reference TRBV7-8 and TRBJ2-1, is GAGVSQSPRYKVAKRGQDVALRCDPISGHVSLFWYQQALGQGPEFLTYFQNEAQLDKSGLPSDRFFAERPEGSVSTLKIQRTQQEDSAVYLCASSLQISNEQFFGPGTRLTVL.

This clonotype was counted many times. The rearrangement links TRBV7-8 to TRBJ2-1; 10 nucleotides agree with TRBD1. The CDR3 covers 16 residues. Germline-derived CDR1 and CDR2 are SGHVS and FQNEAQ. Unmatched junction bases numbered 6, after V lost 5 bases and J lost 2 bases. The CDR3 region is CASSARDRGTYNEQFF. DNA of the CDR3: TGTGCCAGCAGCGCCCGGGACAGGGGAACCTACAATGAGCAGTTCTTC.

DNA of the CDR3: TGCAGTGCTAGTGTACCGGGACCAGTATACTACGAGCAGTACTTC. Protein product: CSASVPGPVYYEQYF. The chain is built from TRBV20-1 and TRBJ2-7; D tentatively fits TRBD1 or TRBD2 (5 bases each). The V gene lost 3 bases and the J gene lost 3 bases, with 18 bases spanning the gap. CDR1 DFQATT and CDR2 SNEGSKA come from the germline V gene (reference sequence). The CDR3 is 15 amino acids.

This clonotype was seen more than once but under ten times. V usage is TRBV11-2 and J usage is TRBJ1-4; no definite D call. The V end lost 4 bases, the J end lost 8 bases, and 14 bases lay between the germline ends. CDR1 and CDR2 from the germline V gene are SGHAT and FQNNGV. This CDR3 has 14 amino acids. The chain's CDR3 is CASSSQPPSEKLFF. DNA for the CDR3: TGTGCCAGCAGCTCACAGCCTCCCTCGGAAAAACTGTTTTTT.

The gene calls are TRBV24-1 and TRBJ1-1, with D perhaps TRBD1 (6 bases). The CDR3 is 14 amino acids. In germline, CDR1 is KGHDR, CDR2 SFDVKD. The V end lost 3 bases, the J end lost 0 bases, and 7 bases lay between the germline ends. Written as DNA, the CDR3 is TGTGCCACCAGTGATGGGGGCCTGAACACTGAAGCTTTCTTT. Residues: CATSDGGLNTEAFF.

Judged by abundance, this clonotype is medium-sized. The rearrangement joins TRBV7-9 to TRBJ2-7, with 12 bases lining up with TRBD1. After removal of 6 bases from V and 3 bases from J, the junction contained 6 bases not matched to a gene. The CDR3 runs to 15 residues. Germline values: CDR1 SEHNR, CDR2 FQNEAQ (reference sequence). The CDR3 loop reads CASSDRDRGHYEQYF. The CDR3 nucleotides read TGTGCCAGCAGTGACCGGGACAGGGGGCACTACGAGCAGTACTTC.

A few counts support this clonotype. V is TRBV15 and J is TRBJ2-5; D is possibly TRBD1 or TRBD2 (5 bases each). The length of the CDR3 is 16 residues. Deletions cut 4 bases from V and 4 bases from J, with 19 bases between. In germline, CDR1 is LNHNV, CDR2 YYDKDF (reference sequence). CDR3 nucleotide sequence: TGTGCCACCAGCAAGGAGGACCGCAAAGGGGCAGAGACCCAGTACTTC. It is translated as CATSKEDRKGAETQYF.

The J gene is TRBJ2-7, the V gene TRBV6-1; 9 bases map to TRBD1. The CDR3 has 16 residues. Germline V CDR1 and CDR2: MNHNS, SASEGT. The ends lost 1 base at V and 3 bases at J; junction bases unmatched: 7. The chain's CDR3 is CASSEGVSTGGYEQYF. In nucleotides, the CDR3 is TGTGCCAGCAGTGAAGGAGTGTCGACAGGGGGCTACGAGCAGTACTTC.

This clonotype was observed a handful of times. The chain uses TRBV19 and TRBJ2-7; D may be TRBD2 (6 bases). The V end lost 6 bases, the J end lost 2 bases, and 17 bases lay between the germline ends. The CDR3 covers 15 residues. Germline V CDR1 and CDR2: LNHDA, SQIVND (reference sequence). This CDR3 is CASSPSGERPYEQYF. The CDR3 nucleotides are TGTGCCAGTAGCCCCTCGGGGGAGCGCCCCTACGAGCAGTACTTC.

This sequence joins TRBV6-1 and TRBJ1-1; D is unclear. The CDR3 is made up of 14 amino acids. In germline, CDR1 is MNHNS, CDR2 SASEGT. Between the trimmed V and J ends, which lost 10 bases and 12 bases, there was a span of 27 bases. The CDR3 loop is CATSDQLRRDESFF. CDR3 nucleotides: TGTGCCACCAGCGACCAATTAAGACGAGACGAATCTTTCTTT.

This clonotype has only a few counts. The CDR3 reads CASSSGRRNEQFF. For the CDR3, the DNA is TGTGCCAGCAGCTCCGGCAGGCGCAATGAGCAGTTCTTC. This chain connects TRBV7-2 to TRBJ2-1; D is uncertain. The CDR3 covers 13 residues. The germline gives CDR1 SGHTA, CDR2 FQGNSA. Trimming pared 4 bases from V and 6 bases from J, leaving 10 bases between.

This clonotype has more than one count but fewer than ten. This rearrangement joins TRBV11-2 to TRBJ2-1; D is possibly TRBD2 (6 bases). Per the germline V gene, CDR1 is SGHAT and CDR2 is FQNNGV. The V gene lost 5 bases and the J gene lost 8 bases, with 10 bases spanning the gap. This CDR3 comprises 12 residues. In nucleotides, the CDR3 is TGTGCCAGCAGCATACTAGCCTATGAGCAGTTCTTC. Protein product: CASSILAYEQFF.

The sample holds a few counts of this clonotype. CDR3 residues: CASRRGGTTNEKLFF. In DNA form, the CDR3 reads TGTGCCAGCAGGCGTGGGGGCACAACTAATGAAAAACTGTTTTTT. V and J are TRBV28 and TRBJ1-4; a possible D gene is TRBD1 (6 bases). This CDR3 has 15 residues. Germline values: CDR1 MDHEN, CDR2 SYDVKM. Trimming removed 6 bases from V and 0 bases from J, with 11 bases in between.

This clonotype occurred many times. This chain connects TRBV6-1 to TRBJ2-3; 8 bases agree with TRBD2. V dropped 7 bases and J dropped 2; count of bases not matched to a gene: 14. In germline, CDR1 is MNHNS, CDR2 SASEGT. The CDR3 runs 17 residues. CDR3 loop: CASTQREGRVVTDTQYF. For the CDR3, the DNA is TGTGCCAGCACCCAACGGGAGGGCCGGGTGGTCACAGATACGCAGTATTTT.

The rearrangement joins TRBV25-1 to TRBJ1-1, with TRBD1 matching 7 bases. J gave up 11 bases and V 9 bases, and 9 bases lay outside the gene matches. The CDR3 totals 11 residues. Germline V lookup: CDR1 MGHDK, CDR2 SYGVNS. This chain's CDR3 is CASGTAAIAFF. DNA for the CDR3: TGTGCCAGTGGGACAGCCGCGATTGCTTTCTTT.

This clonotype was seen repeatedly, ten times or more. CDR3: CASSVSENNYGYTF. The DNA for the CDR3 is TGTGCCAGCAGTGTCTCCGAGAATAACTATGGCTACACCTTC. The chain employs TRBV6-6 and TRBJ1-2; no definite D call. Trimming took off 5 bases at V and 1 base at J, with 11 bases between the two ends. Germline CDR1 is MNHNY and CDR2 is SVGAGI (reference sequence). The CDR3 is made up of 14 amino acids.

This clonotype appeared many times. This chain uses TRBV7-2 with TRBJ1-5; tentatively, D is TRBD1 (6 bases). CDR3 length: 16 residues. V lost 5 bases, J lost 2 bases, and 16 bases lay in between. Germline-derived CDR1 and CDR2 are SGHTA and FQGNSA. The CDR3 loop is CASSPTGLGGNQPQHF. CDR3 in DNA: TGTGCCAGCAGCCCTACAGGGCTGGGAGGCAATCAGCCCCAGCATTTT. The variable domain in full, completed from reference TRBV7-2 and TRBJ1-5, reads GAGVSQSPSNKVTEKGKDVELRCDPISGHTALYWYRQSLGQGLEFLIYFQGNSAPDKSGLPSDRFSAERTGGSVSTLTIQRTQQEDSAVYLCASSPTGLGGNQPQHFGDGTRLSIL.

This clonotype was counted many times. The rearrangement uses TRBV19 and TRBJ2-1; TRBD2 matches 8 bases. Looked up from germline, CDR1 is LNHDA and CDR2 is SQIVND (reference sequence). The CDR3 sequence is 15 residues long. V shed 6 bases, J shed 7 bases, and the junction held 11 bases outside the gene matches. Here the CDR3 reads CASRLAGSPGNEQFF. The CDR3 nucleotides read TGTGCCAGTAGGCTAGCGGGCTCCCCGGGGAATGAGCAGTTCTTC. The full variable domain, completed using reference TRBV19 and TRBJ2-1, is DGGITQSPKYLFRKEGQNVTLSCEQNLNHDAMYWYRQDPGQGLRLIYYSQIVNDFQKGDIAEGYSVSREKKESFPLTVTSAQKNPTAFYLCASRLAGSPGNEQFFGPGTRLTVL.

This clonotype appeared many times. The chain uses TRBV11-2 and TRBJ1-5; TRBD1 matches at 9 bases. CDR3 length: 15 amino acids. J lost 4 bases, V lost 5 bases, and 6 bases had no gene match. Germline CDR1 SGHAT, CDR2 FQNNGV. Here the CDR3 reads CASSLGQGGNQPQHF. CDR3 DNA sequence: TGTGCCAGCAGCCTGGGACAGGGAGGAAATCAGCCCCAGCATTTT.

This sequence joins TRBV12-3 or TRBV12-4 and TRBJ1-6, with D perhaps TRBD1 (6 bases). V was cut by 5 bases and J by 7 bases, with 9 bases left in between. This CDR3 spans 13 amino acids. CDR3 in amino acids: CASSRGQNSPLHF. The DNA for the CDR3 is TGTGCCAGCAGTCGTGGACAGAATTCACCCCTCCACTTT.

This clonotype occurred a few times. The V and J genes are TRBV6-5 and TRBJ1-1; D is uncertain. From germline, CDR1 is MNHEY and CDR2 SVGAGI. The CDR3 extends over 14 amino acids. V dropped 0 bases and J dropped 1 base, with 6 bases sitting between them. The CDR3 sequence: CASSYSEGNTEAFF. The DNA of the CDR3 is TGTGCCAGCAGTTACTCGGAGGGGAACACTGAAGCTTTCTTT.

V is TRBV20-1 and J is TRBJ2-5; 10 bases are a match to TRBD2. Germline CDR1 reads DFQATT; CDR2 reads SNEGSKA (reference sequence). This CDR3 comprises 14 residues. V lost 5 bases, J lost 2 bases, and 5 bases stayed unmatched. CDR3 amino acids: CSAHGLAVQETQYF. The CDR3, as DNA: TGCAGTGCTCACGGACTAGCGGTACAAGAGACCCAGTACTTC.

The rearrangement uses TRBV7-3 and TRBJ1-2, with 7 bases matching TRBD1. Germline V gene lookup returns CDR1 SGHTA and CDR2 FQGTGA. After removal of 5 bases from V and 7 bases from J, the junction contained 7 bases not matched to a gene. The CDR3 length is 13 residues. CDR3 loop: CASSHDRAGGYTF. CDR3 nucleotides: TGTGCCAGCAGCCATGACAGGGCCGGTGGCTACACCTTC.

The chain is built from TRBV7-3 and TRBJ2-1, with D maybe TRBD1 (6 bases). This CDR3 is 15 amino acids long. V lost 5 bases and J 7 bases, leaving 18 bases between the germline ends. CDR1 is SGHTA, CDR2 FQGTGA, per germline. In nucleotides, the CDR3 is TGTGCCAGCAGCGCCCAAGGCGTGGGGGCGAATGAGCAGTTCTTC. It codes for CASSAQGVGANEQFF. The full variable domain, in which reference TRBV7-3 and TRBJ2-1 provide the parts outside the CDR3, is GAGVSQTPSNKVTEKGKYVELRCDPISGHTALYWYRQSLGQGPEFLIYFQGTGAADDSGLPNDRFFAVRPEGSVSTLKIQRTERGDSAVYLCASSAQGVGANEQFFGPGTRLTVL.

V gene TRBV7-6 combines with J gene TRBJ1-3; the D is unclear. Germline CDR1 SGHVS, CDR2 FNYEAQ. Trimming took 0 bases from V and 4 from J, leaving 7 bases between them. This CDR3 region has 14 residues. The CDR3 coding sequence is TGTGCCAGCAGCTTAGCGGCCGGGGGAAACACCATATATTTT. Protein: CASSLAAGGNTIYF.